The clone carrying this T cell receptor beta chain was seen only a few times. Its antigen is not known. These data are taken from a study of CD8 T cells in ankylosing spondylitis. General study results and limits: In ankylosing spondylitis blood, a motif of eight highly homologous TCR beta variants appeared characteristic.

One entry per CDR3 protein results from TCRdb running MiXCR on the 5' RACE reads. The data contain around 490,000 distinct CDR3 sequences, roughly 5.3% of them singletons. CDR1 SGHVS and CDR2 FQNEAQ come from the germline V gene. Between the trimmed V and J ends, which lost 6 bases and 6 bases, there was a span of 24 bases. The CDR3 spans 17 residues. Sequencing used blood, either unsorted or a sorted T cell fraction (not recorded which). The chain uses TRBV7-8 and TRBJ2-1; no clear D gene. This receptor was obtained from a male donor with ankylosing spondylitis. CDR3 amino acids: CASRPIFGLINGNEQFF. The CDR3 nucleotides read TGTGCCAGCAGACCCATATTTGGGCTCATAAACGGCAATGAGCAGTTCTTC.